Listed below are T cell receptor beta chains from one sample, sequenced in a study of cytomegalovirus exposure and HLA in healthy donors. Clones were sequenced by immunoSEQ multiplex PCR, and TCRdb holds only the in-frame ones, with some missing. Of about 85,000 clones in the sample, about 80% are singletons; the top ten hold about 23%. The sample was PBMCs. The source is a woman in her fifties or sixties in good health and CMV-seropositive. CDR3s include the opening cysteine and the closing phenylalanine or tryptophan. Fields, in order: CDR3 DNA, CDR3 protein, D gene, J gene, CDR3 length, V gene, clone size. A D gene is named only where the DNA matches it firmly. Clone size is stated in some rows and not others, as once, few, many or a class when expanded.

TGTGCCATCAGTTCAGGGGGTGATCAGCCCCAGCATTTT CAISSGGDQPQHF TRBD1 TRBJ1-5 13 TRBV10-3 NA
TGTTCCAGCAGCCTAAACCGGGACAGGGGGAACTATGGCTACACCTTC CSSSLNRDRGNYGYTF TRBD1 TRBJ1-2 16 TRBV7-9 NA
TGTGCCATCAGGAGGGACAGGGACTCTGAAGCTTTCTTT CAIRRDRDSEAFF TRBD1 TRBJ1-1 13 TRBV10-3 NA
TGTGCCAGTAGAGAGCGGGAGGCCCCGGGCACCGGGGAGCTGTTTTTT CASREREAPGTGELFF TRBD2 TRBJ2-2 16 TRBV19 NA
TGTGCCATCAGGAGCCCCAACCAGGGACCCCAGCATTTT CAIRSPNQGPQHF NA TRBJ1-5 13 TRBV10-3 NA
TGTGCCAGCGCTCCCCGAGGGACAGTATACAATGAGCAGTTCTTC CASAPRGTVYNEQFF TRBD1 TRBJ2-1 15 TRBV9 NA
TGTGCCAGCAGTTTTGGACACTTTTCCTACGAGCAGTACTTC CASSFGHFSYEQYF NA TRBJ2-7 14 TRBV7-8 NA
TGTGCCAGCAGCGAGACAGTCAGCTATGGCTACACCTTC CASSETVSYGYTF NA TRBJ1-2 13 TRBV7-9 NA
TGTTCCAGCAGCTCCGGAGGGGCGCTAACTAATGAAAAACTGTTTTTT CSSSSGGALTNEKLFF NA TRBJ1-4 16 TRBV7-9 NA
TGTGCCAGCTCACCACCCGTGACTAGGCTTCATGAGCAGTTCTTC CASSPPVTRLHEQFF NA TRBJ2-1 15 TRBV18 NA
TGTGCCAGCAGCTCCTCTTTAGATACGCAGTATTTT CASSSSLDTQYF NA TRBJ2-3 12 TRBV11-2 NA
TGTGCCAGCAGTTATTTCAGGGAGGGATACGAGCAGTACTTC CASSYFREGYEQYF TRBD2 TRBJ2-7 14 TRBV6-5 NA
TGCGCCAGCAGCGGCTCAGGGAAAGAGACCCAGTACTTC CASSGSGKETQYF NA TRBJ2-5 13 TRBV5-1 NA
TGTGCCAGCAGCATACCCGGGACAGGGGGTTTAGAGACCCAGTACTTC CASSIPGTGGLETQYF TRBD1 TRBJ2-5 16 TRBV5-6 few
TGTGCCTCGGGGGAGACCCAGTACTTC CASGETQYF NA TRBJ2-5 9 TRBV30 NA